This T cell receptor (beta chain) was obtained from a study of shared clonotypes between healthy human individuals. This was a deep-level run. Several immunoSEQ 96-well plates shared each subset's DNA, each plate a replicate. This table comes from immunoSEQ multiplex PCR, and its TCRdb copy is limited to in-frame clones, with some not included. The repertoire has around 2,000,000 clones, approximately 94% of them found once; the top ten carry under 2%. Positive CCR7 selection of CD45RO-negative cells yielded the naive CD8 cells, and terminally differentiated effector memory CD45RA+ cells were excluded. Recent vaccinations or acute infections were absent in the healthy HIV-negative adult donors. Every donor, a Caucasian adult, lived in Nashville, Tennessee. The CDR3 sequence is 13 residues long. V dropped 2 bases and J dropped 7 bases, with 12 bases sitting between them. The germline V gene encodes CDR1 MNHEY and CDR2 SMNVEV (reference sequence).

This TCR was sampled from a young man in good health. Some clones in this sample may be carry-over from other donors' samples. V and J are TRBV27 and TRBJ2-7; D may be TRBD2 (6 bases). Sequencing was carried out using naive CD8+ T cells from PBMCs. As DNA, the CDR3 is TGTGCCAGCAGTTTAGGGACTCCCGGGGAGCAGTACTTC. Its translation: CASSLGTPGEQYF.